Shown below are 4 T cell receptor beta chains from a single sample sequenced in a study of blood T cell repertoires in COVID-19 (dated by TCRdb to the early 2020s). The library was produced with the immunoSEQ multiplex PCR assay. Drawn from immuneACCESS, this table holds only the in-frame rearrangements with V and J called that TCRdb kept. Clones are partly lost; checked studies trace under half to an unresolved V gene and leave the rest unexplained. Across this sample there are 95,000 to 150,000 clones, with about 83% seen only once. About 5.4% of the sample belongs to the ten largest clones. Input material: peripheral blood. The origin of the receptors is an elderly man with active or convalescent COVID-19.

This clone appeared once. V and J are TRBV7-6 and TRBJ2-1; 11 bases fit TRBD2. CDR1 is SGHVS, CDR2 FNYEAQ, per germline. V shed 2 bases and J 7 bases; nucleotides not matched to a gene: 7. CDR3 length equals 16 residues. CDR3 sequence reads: CASSLSLAGGGNEQFF. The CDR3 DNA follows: TGTGCCAGCAGCTTATCGCTAGCGGGGGGTGGGAATGAGCAGTTCTTC.

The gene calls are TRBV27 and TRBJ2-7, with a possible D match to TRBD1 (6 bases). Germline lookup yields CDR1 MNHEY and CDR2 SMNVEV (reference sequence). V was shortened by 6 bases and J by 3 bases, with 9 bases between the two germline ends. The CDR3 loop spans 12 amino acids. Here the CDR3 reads CASSAGDYEQYF. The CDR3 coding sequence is TGTGCCAGCAGCGCAGGGGACTACGAGCAGTACTTC.

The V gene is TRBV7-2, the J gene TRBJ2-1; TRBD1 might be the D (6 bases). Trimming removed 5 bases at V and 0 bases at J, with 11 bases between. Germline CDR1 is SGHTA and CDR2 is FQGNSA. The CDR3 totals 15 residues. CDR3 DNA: TGTGCCAGCAGCACCGACAGGAGCTCCTACAATGAGCAGTTCTTC. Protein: CASSTDRSSYNEQFF. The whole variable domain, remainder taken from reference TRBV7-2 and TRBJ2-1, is GAGVSQSPSNKVTEKGKDVELRCDPISGHTALYWYRQSLGQGLEFLIYFQGNSAPDKSGLPSDRFSAERTGGSVSTLTIQRTQQEDSAVYLCASSTDRSSYNEQFFGPGTRLTVL.

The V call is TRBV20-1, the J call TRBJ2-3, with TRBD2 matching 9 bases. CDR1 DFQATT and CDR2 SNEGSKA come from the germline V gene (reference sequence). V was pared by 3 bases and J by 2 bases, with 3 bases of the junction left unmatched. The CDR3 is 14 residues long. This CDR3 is CSASSSGNTDTQYF. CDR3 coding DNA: TGCAGTGCTAGTTCTAGCGGGAACACAGATACGCAGTATTTT.